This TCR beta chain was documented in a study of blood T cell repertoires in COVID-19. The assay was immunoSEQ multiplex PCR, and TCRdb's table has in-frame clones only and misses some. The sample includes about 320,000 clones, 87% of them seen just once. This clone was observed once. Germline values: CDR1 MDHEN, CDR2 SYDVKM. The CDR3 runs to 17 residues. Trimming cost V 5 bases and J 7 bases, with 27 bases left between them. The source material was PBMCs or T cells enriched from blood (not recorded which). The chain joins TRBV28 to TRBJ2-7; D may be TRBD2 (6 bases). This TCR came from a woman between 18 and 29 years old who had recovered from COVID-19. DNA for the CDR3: TGTGCCAGCAGTCGCACAATAGGTGGACGTACCGCGGGGGAGCAGTACTTC. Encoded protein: CASSRTIGGRTAGEQYF. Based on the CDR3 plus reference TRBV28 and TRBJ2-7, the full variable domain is DVKVTQSSRYLVKRTGEKVFLECVQDMDHENMFWYRQDPGLGLRLIYFSYDVKMKEKGDIPEGYSVSREKKERFSLILESASTNQTSMYLCASSRTIGGRTAGEQYFGPGTRLTVT.